The clone carrying this T cell receptor beta chain was counted ten times or more. Its matching antigen is unknown. This record comes from a study of T-cell reconstitution after alpha-beta-depleted transplantation in children. Germline lookup yields CDR1 LNHDA and CDR2 SQIVND (reference sequence). The V and J ends lost 7 bases and 6 bases respectively, with 18 bases between them. CDR3 size: 14 residues. Findings and limits, study-wide: The main origin of T-cell counts and diversity one year after transplant was newly produced T cells. Reportedly, roughly two months post-transplant, alpha-beta T cells arose from several hundred expanded graft clones.

During its preparation, the TCRbeta library received unique molecular identifiers. TCRdb fed the PCR reads into MiXCR, producing one record per CDR3 protein. This table has some 220,000 distinct CDR3 sequences, approximately 11% appearing once. The chain uses TRBV19 and TRBJ1-1; D is uncertain. This sample comprised PBMCs, obtained before TCRalphabeta/CD19-depleted stem cell transplant. The receptor was derived from a child under two years old with acute myeloid leukemia, due to receive a stem cell transplant. The CDR3 sequence is CASKGRPAYPEAFF. The CDR3 bases are TGTGCCAGTAAGGGCCGCCCGGCCTATCCTGAAGCTTTCTTT.